Listed here are 11 T cell receptor beta chains from one sample, sequenced in a study of CXCR3-negative and CXCR3-positive naive CD8 T cells. The TRB cDNA libraries were prepared by 5' RACE with UMI labels. TCRdb reworked the 5' RACE reads into one entry per CDR3 protein, no DNA. Across roughly 71,000 distinct CDR3 sequences, the top ten clones capture approximately 1.5% of the sample. Sequenced input: naive CXCR3- CD8+ T cells from blood. Subset meaning: CD45RO-CCR7+CD27+CD95- naive CD8+ T cells lacking CXCR3 (TNR3-). Receptors originate from a human donor in good health. Some clones in this sample may be carry-over from other donors' samples.

The V and J genes are TRBV6-2 or TRBV6-3 and TRBJ2-2; TCRdb calls TRBD1, which cannot be checked without DNA. This CDR3 comprises 18 residues. The germline V gene has CDR1 MNHEY and CDR2 SVGEGT. This CDR3 reads CASSPVLRQGVDTGELFF.

This chain connects TRBV7-3 to TRBJ1-1; checking the TCRdb D call of TRBD1 is not possible without DNA. The CDR3 loop spans 13 amino acids. Per germline, CDR1 SGHTA and CDR2 FQGTGA. CDR3 amino acids: CASSLIGGAEAFF.

This chain connects TRBV7-9 to TRBJ2-2; the D gene TCRdb calls, TRBD1, cannot be checked with no DNA. CDR1 SEHNR and CDR2 FQNEAQ come from the germline V gene (reference sequence). This CDR3 region has 17 residues. The CDR3 is CASSSRVGASNTGELFF.

The genes are TRBV4-3 and TRBJ2-3; no DNA is available, so the TRBD1 call from TCRdb remains unchecked. Germline CDR1 LGHNA, CDR2 YSLEER. This CDR3 contains 15 residues. The CDR3 here is CASSYWDTGTDTQYF.

The chain carries TRBV7-2 and TRBJ1-4; without DNA, the TCRdb call of TRBD1 cannot be checked. Germline CDR1 reads SGHTA; CDR2 reads FQGNSA. The CDR3 sequence is 16 residues long. The CDR3 reads CASSEPTGTGGEKLFF.

The V gene is TRBV7-2, the J gene TRBJ1-2. This CDR3 has 16 amino acids. Germline CDR1 and CDR2: SGHTA and FQGNSA. The CDR3 is CASSLIAGTAMDGYTF.

The chain links TRBV18 to TRBJ2-3. Germline CDR1 reads KGHSH; CDR2 reads LQKENI. There are 13 residues in the CDR3. CDR3 residues: CASSPISLDTQYF.

The chain combines TRBV29-1 with TRBJ2-5; lacking DNA, the TRBD1 call made by TCRdb goes unchecked. The CDR3 is 12 amino acids. Per germline, CDR1 SQVTM and CDR2 ANQGSEA. CDR3 in amino acids: CSAHRIQETQYF.

The chain recombines TRBV29-1 with TRBJ2-5. Germline lookup yields CDR1 SQVTM and CDR2 ANQGSEA. This CDR3 region has 14 residues. The CDR3 sequence: CSVEDRNSQETQYF.

The rearrangement joins TRBV4-3 to TRBJ1-6; TCRdb names TRBD1, which stays unverified in the absence of DNA. CDR1 is LGHNA and CDR2 is YSLEER in the germline V gene. This CDR3 region has 17 residues. CDR3 region: CASSQDEGFSGSLPLHF.

This chain links TRBV7-9 with TRBJ2-1. Germline loops: CDR1 SEHNR, CDR2 FQNEAQ (reference sequence). The CDR3 spans 12 residues. CDR3 loop: CASSTSGVEQFF.